This is a list of T cell receptor beta chains from one sample in a study of OX40 agonist ivuxolimab in advanced cancers. Using immunoSEQ multiplex PCR, the repertoire was profiled, and TCRdb retains in-frame clones only, with some absent. The sample lists around 60,000 clones, roughly 90% occurring once. The sample consisted of CD4+ or CD8+ T cells sorted from blood, taken in a trial of the OX40 agonist ivuxolimab. All receptors derive from an adult with an advanced solid tumor such as melanoma, head and neck, liver or kidney cancer. The CDR3 runs from the conserved cysteine through the conserved F or W. A D gene is named only where the DNA matches it firmly. Clone size is not always given. Where it is, it says once, few, many or a class for expanded clones.

TRBJ2-2	once	TRBD1	TRBV7-8	CASKLDRDSYTGELFF	TGTGCCAGCAAACTAGACCGGGACAGCTACACCGGGGAGCTGTTTTTT
TRBJ1-5	.	.	TRBV7-2	CASSRDNSNQPQHF	TGTGCCAGCAGCCGGGACAATAGCAATCAGCCCCAGCATTTT
TRBJ2-2	few	TRBD2	TRBV27	CASSSGLAAVELFF	TGTGCCAGCAGTTCTGGACTAGCGGCCGTGGAGCTGTTTTTT
TRBJ2-1	.	.	TRBV7-9	CASSLEAGFHNEQFF	TGTGCCAGCAGCTTAGAAGCAGGGTTCCACAATGAGCAGTTCTTC
TRBJ2-3	.	TRBD2	TRBV30	CAWSGTSGRKDTQYF	TGTGCCTGGAGTGGGACTAGCGGGAGAAAAGATACGCAGTATTTT
TRBJ2-7	.	.	TRBV11-1	CASSSAGTLNEQYF	TGTGCCAGCAGTTCCGCCGGGACTTTAAACGAGCAGTACTTC
TRBJ2-2	.	.	TRBV5-5	CASIPGGAINTGELFF	TGTGCCAGCATCCCAGGAGGGGCCATTAACACCGGGGAGCTGTTTTTT
TRBJ2-5	.	.	TRBV5-1	CASIEGLRKGQETQYF	TGCGCCAGCATTGAGGGGTTAAGGAAGGGGCAAGAGACCCAGTACTTC
TRBJ2-7	few	.	TRBV9	CASSLSGQTAYEQYF	TGTGCCAGCAGCCTCTCGGGCCAGACGGCCTACGAGCAGTACTTC
TRBJ2-3	few	TRBD2	TRBV10-3	CAINPGGVDTQYF	TGTGCCATCAATCCGGGAGGGGTGGATACGCAGTATTTT
TRBJ2-2	few	.	TRBV7-9	CASSTGQGDTGELFF	TGTGCCAGCAGCACGGGTCAAGGGGACACCGGGGAGCTGTTTTTT
TRBJ1-3	.	.	TRBV4-2	CASSQEGGERNTIYF	TGTGCCAGCAGCCAAGAAGGTGGGGAAAGAAACACCATATATTTT
TRBJ1-1	.	.	TRBV10-3	CAISERWVENTEAFF	TGTGCCATCAGTGAACGGTGGGTGGAGAACACTGAAGCTTTCTTT
TRBJ2-1	.	.	TRBV18	CASSLRRESNEQFF	TGTGCCAGCTCGCTTCGCAGGGAAAGCAATGAGCAGTTCTTC
TRBJ2-7	.	TRBD2	TRBV28	CASHQELAGSYEQYF	TGTGCCAGCCATCAAGAACTAGCGGGCTCCTACGAGCAGTACTTC
TRBJ2-7	.	TRBD1	TRBV4-1	CASSQSTGAHDEQYF	TGCGCCAGCAGCCAATCGACAGGGGCCCATGACGAGCAGTACTTC
TRBJ1-1	.	TRBD1	TRBV11-1	CASRLRGQGGAEAFF	TGTGCCAGCAGGCTTAGGGGACAGGGAGGCGCTGAAGCTTTCTTT
TRBJ2-1	.	TRBD1	TRBV29-1	CSAGQGGTILGAEQFF	TGCAGCGCCGGACAGGGTGGAACGATTTTAGGGGCTGAGCAGTTCTTC
TRBJ2-7	.	.	TRBV10-1	CASSEDRRSYEQYF	TGCGCCAGCAGTGAGGACAGGCGCTCCTACGAGCAGTACTTC
TRBJ2-3	.	.	TRBV5-5	CASSLGGRRTDTQYF	TGTGCCAGCAGCTTGGGAGGAAGACGCACAGATACGCAGTATTTT
TRBJ1-4	few	TRBD1	TRBV18	CASSPPGQPNEKLFF	TGTGCCAGCTCACCCCCGGGACAGCCTAATGAAAAACTGTTTTTT
TRBJ2-2	.	TRBD2	TRBV11-2	CASSLSGRGTGELFF	TGTGCCAGCAGCTTAAGCGGGAGGGGGACCGGGGAGCTGTTTTTT
TRBJ2-3	.	.	TRBV13	CASSLATAPSTDTQYF	TGTGCCAGCAGTTTAGCCACAGCTCCGAGCACAGATACGCAGTATTTT
TRBJ1-2	.	.	TRBV6-1	CASKTGSNYGYTF	TGTGCCAGCAAGACAGGTTCTAACTATGGCTACACCTTC
TRBJ1-1	.	TRBD1	TRBV18	CASSPRDRQGAFF	TGTGCCAGCTCACCACGCGACAGACAGGGAGCTTTCTTT
TRBJ1-1	.	.	TRBV5-4	CASSKENTEAFF	TGTGCCAGCAGTAAGGAGAACACTGAAGCTTTCTTT
TRBJ2-7	.	TRBD1	TRBV10-3	CAIRPGTASSYEQYF	TGTGCCATCAGACCCGGGACAGCCAGCTCCTACGAGCAGTACTTC
TRBJ2-7	.	TRBD1	TRBV15	CATSRLGTDYPYEQYF	TGTGCCACCAGCAGACTCGGGACAGACTACCCCTACGAGCAGTACTTC
TRBJ2-7	once	.	TRBV4-2	CASSLKGFHYEQYF	TGTGCCAGCAGCTTGAAAGGGTTTCACTACGAGCAGTACTTC
TRBJ2-2	.	.	TRBV18	CASSPFTVSNTGELFF	TGTGCCAGCTCACCATTTACGGTCTCGAACACCGGGGAGCTGTTTTTT
TRBJ1-5	once	.	TRBV4-2	CASSPVGQPQHF	TGTGCCAGCAGCCCCGTGGGCCAGCCCCAGCATTTT
TRBJ1-6	.	.	TRBV5-8	CASSLVSPLHF	TGTGCCAGCAGCTTGGTGTCACCCCTCCACTTT
TRBJ2-7	.	.	TRBV4-2	CASSQVYIADPYEQYF	TGTGCCAGCAGCCAAGTGTACATCGCCGATCCTTACGAGCAGTACTTC
TRBJ2-7	.	TRBD1	TRBV19	CASRPGTANSYEQYF	TGTGCCAGTAGGCCAGGGACAGCAAATTCCTACGAGCAGTACTTC
TRBJ2-1	.	TRBD2	TRBV6-1	CASSEVGDYSYNEQFF	TGTGCCAGCAGTGAAGTCGGGGACTACTCCTACAATGAGCAGTTCTTC
TRBJ2-1	once	.	TRBV7-6	CASSLRTTGISYNEQFF	TGTGCCAGCAGCTTACGGACGACAGGTATCTCCTACAATGAGCAGTTCTTC
TRBJ2-7	.	.	TRBV21-1	CASSNPGQGPYEQYF	TGTGCCAGCAGCAATCCGGGACAGGGTCCCTACGAGCAGTACTTC
TRBJ1-5	.	.	TRBV5-1	CASSPGWGGPQHF	TGCGCCAGCAGCCCGGGGTGGGGGGGGCCCCAGCATTTT
TRBJ2-7	.	.	TRBV2	CASRGGWLRTYEQYF	TGTGCCAGCAGGGGTGGTTGGCTAAGGACCTACGAGCAGTACTTC
TRBJ1-1	.	.	TRBV4-1	CASSAGPRGPTEAFF	TGCGCCAGCAGCGCGGGCCCACGAGGCCCGACTGAAGCTTTCTTT
TRBJ1-3	once	.	TRBV5-5	CASSLGPQVGDTIYF	TGTGCCAGCAGCTTAGGGCCCCAGGTGGGAGACACCATATATTTT
TRBJ2-1	few	TRBD2	TRBV5-4	CASSLSSGRNYNEQFF	TGTGCCAGCAGCTTGTCTAGCGGGAGAAACTACAATGAGCAGTTCTTC
TRBJ2-2	once	.	TRBV6-1	CAGYGPSTGELFF	TGTGCCGGATACGGGCCCTCCACCGGGGAGCTGTTTTTT
TRBJ2-3	.	.	TRBV7-9	CASSPPRQGGSADTQYF	TGTGCCAGCAGCCCCCCCCGGCAGGGGGGGTCGGCAGATACGCAGTATTTT
TRBJ2-1	.	.	TRBV6-5	CASSYSGGPWDEQFF	TGTGCCAGCAGTTACTCTGGCGGGCCCTGGGATGAGCAGTTCTTC
TRBJ1-2	.	.	TRBV15	CATSGDPRYGYTF	TGTGCCACCAGCGGGGACCCTCGGTATGGCTACACCTTC
TRBJ2-7	.	.	TRBV7-9	CASSLDGLAAAYEQYF	TGTGCCAGCAGCTTAGACGGGTTGGCAGCAGCCTACGAGCAGTACTTC
TRBJ1-1	.	.	TRBV19	CASSTYYGNTEAFF	TGTGCCAGTAGTACCTATTACGGGAACACTGAAGCTTTCTTT
TRBJ1-5	.	.	TRBV28	CASSPPDRPQHF	TGTGCCAGCAGCCCTCCCGACAGGCCCCAGCATTTT
TRBJ2-3	.	.	TRBV18	CASSPLQGWGTDTQYF	TGTGCCAGCTCACCTCTCCAGGGGTGGGGCACAGATACGCAGTATTTT
TRBJ2-7	.	.	TRBV11-2	CASSSYSTLTYEQYF	TGTGCCAGCAGCAGCTACAGTACACTCACCTACGAGCAGTACTTC
TRBJ2-1	.	.	TRBV29-1	CSVDGGGPGVVNEQFF	TGCAGCGTTGATGGCGGAGGACCCGGGGTTGTCAATGAGCAGTTCTTC
TRBJ2-7	.	.	TRBV5-1	CASSLDGTPNSYEQYF	TGCGCCAGCAGCTTGGATGGGACACCGAACTCCTACGAGCAGTACTTC
TRBJ2-1	.	TRBD2	TRBV18	CASSPTSGRYNEQFF	TGTGCCAGCTCACCGACTAGCGGAAGATACAATGAGCAGTTCTTC
TRBJ2-1	.	.	TRBV28	CASTPPGPNNEQFF	TGTGCCAGCACCCCCCCGGGGCCAAACAATGAGCAGTTCTTC